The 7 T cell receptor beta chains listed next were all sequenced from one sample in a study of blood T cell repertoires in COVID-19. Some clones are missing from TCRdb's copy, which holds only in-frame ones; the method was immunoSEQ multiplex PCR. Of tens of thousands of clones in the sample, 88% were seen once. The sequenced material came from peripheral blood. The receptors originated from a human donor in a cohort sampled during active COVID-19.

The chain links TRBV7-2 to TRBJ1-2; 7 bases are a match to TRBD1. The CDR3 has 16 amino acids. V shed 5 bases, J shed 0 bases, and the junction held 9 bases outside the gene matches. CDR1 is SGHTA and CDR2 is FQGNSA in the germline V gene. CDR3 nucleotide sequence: TGTGCCAGCAGCGAGGGACAGCCCCACTCTAACTATGGCTACACCTTC. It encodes CASSEGQPHSNYGYTF.

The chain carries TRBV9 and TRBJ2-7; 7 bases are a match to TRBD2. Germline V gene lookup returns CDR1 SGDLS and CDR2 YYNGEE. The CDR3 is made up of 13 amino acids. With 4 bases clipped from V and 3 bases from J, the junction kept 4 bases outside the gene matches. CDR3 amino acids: CASSKAGYYEQYF. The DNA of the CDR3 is TGTGCCAGCAGCAAAGCGGGGTACTACGAGCAGTACTTC.

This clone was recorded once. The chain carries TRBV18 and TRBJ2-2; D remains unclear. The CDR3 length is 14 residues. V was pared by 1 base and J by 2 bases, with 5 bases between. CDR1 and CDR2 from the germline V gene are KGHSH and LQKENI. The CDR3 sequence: CASSPQPNTGELFF. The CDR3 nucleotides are TGTGCCAGCTCACCACAGCCTAACACCGGGGAGCTGTTTTTT. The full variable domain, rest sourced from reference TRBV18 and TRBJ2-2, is NAGVMQNPRHLVRRRGQEARLRCSPMKGHSHVYWYRQLPEEGLKFMVYLQKENIIDESGMPKERFSAEFPKEGPSILRIQQVVRGDSAAYFCASSPQPNTGELFFGEGSRLTVL.

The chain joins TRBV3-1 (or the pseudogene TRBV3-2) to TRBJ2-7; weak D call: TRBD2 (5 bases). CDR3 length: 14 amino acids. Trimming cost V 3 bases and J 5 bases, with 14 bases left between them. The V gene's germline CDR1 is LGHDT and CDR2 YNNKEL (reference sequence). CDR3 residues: CASSHPSLGDEQYF. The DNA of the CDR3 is TGTGCCAGCAGCCATCCTAGCTTGGGCGACGAGCAGTACTTC.

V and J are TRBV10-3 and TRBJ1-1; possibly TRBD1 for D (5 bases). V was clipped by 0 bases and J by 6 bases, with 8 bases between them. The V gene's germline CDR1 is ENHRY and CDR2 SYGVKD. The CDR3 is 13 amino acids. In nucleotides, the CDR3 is TGTGCCATCAGTGAGTCCAGGGCTGCTGAAGCTTTCTTT. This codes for CAISESRAAEAFF.

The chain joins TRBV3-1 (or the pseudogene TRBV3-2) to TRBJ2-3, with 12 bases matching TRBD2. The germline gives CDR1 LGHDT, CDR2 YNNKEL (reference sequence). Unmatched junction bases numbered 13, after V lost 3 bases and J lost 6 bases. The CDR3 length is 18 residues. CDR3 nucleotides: TGTGCCAGCAGCCAGCTAGCGGGAGGGGGAAGGGTTAGGGATACGCAGTATTTT. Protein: CASSQLAGGGRVRDTQYF.

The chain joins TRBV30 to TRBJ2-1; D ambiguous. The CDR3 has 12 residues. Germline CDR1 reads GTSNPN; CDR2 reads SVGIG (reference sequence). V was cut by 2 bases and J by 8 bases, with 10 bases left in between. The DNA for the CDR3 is TGTGCCTGGAGTTACGAGGCAGATGAGCAGTTCTTC. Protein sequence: CAWSYEADEQFF.